This T cell receptor (beta chain) was identified during a study of vaccination and CD4 T cells after COVID-19. Turning to this clonotype: Its target is unknown.

Oncomine TCR Beta short-read sequencing was applied to DNA from cultured CD4+ T cells. Each CDR3 protein is one row after TCRdb ran MiXCR on the PCR reads. The profile shows under 11,000 distinct CDR3 sequences, roughly 46% of them singletons. The V and J ends lost 6 bases and 4 bases, in that order; junction bases with no gene match: 11. The CDR3 extends over 15 amino acids. Sample treatment: approximately nine-day PBMC culture with coronavirus spike peptide pools or control peptides (ViraFEST assay). Half the medium was replaced with fresh IL-2 medium on days 3 and 7. This chain joins TRBV12-3 or TRBV12-4 and TRBJ1-2; TRBD1 matches 7 bases. This TCR was recovered from a human donor who had recovered from COVID-19. The sequenced material came from CD4+ T cells from blood, cultured in vitro. The CDR3 region has the DNA TGTGCCAGCAGCTTCACTCGCGACAGGGCCTATGGCTACACCTTC. Protein sequence: CASSFTRDRAYGYTF.